This T cell receptor (beta chain) was identified in a study of T cells in narcolepsy. Looking at the study overall: Patients with NT1 or NT2 and healthy control donors were enrolled. Notes on the study in general: Blood of same and different patients, but not healthy controls, reportedly held recurring autoreactive clonotypes.

The V end lost 1 base, the J end lost 8 bases, and 18 bases lay between the germline ends. The germline CDR1 and CDR2 sequences are GTSNPN and SVGIG (reference sequence). This CDR3 has 16 amino acids. As to this clone: Its antigen is not identified.

Method: immunoSEQ multiplex PCR; TCRdb's copy keeps in-frame clones and lacks some. The table includes 35,000 or so clones, over 75% detected once. This chain links TRBV30 with TRBJ1-6; a weak D match, TRBD1 (6 bases). The receptor was isolated from a human donor with narcolepsy. Specimen: CD45RA- memory CD4+ T cells from PBMCs. Here the CDR3 reads CAWSALTGISDSPLHF. For the CDR3, the DNA is TGTGCCTGGAGTGCCCTAACAGGGATAAGTGATTCACCCCTCCACTTT.